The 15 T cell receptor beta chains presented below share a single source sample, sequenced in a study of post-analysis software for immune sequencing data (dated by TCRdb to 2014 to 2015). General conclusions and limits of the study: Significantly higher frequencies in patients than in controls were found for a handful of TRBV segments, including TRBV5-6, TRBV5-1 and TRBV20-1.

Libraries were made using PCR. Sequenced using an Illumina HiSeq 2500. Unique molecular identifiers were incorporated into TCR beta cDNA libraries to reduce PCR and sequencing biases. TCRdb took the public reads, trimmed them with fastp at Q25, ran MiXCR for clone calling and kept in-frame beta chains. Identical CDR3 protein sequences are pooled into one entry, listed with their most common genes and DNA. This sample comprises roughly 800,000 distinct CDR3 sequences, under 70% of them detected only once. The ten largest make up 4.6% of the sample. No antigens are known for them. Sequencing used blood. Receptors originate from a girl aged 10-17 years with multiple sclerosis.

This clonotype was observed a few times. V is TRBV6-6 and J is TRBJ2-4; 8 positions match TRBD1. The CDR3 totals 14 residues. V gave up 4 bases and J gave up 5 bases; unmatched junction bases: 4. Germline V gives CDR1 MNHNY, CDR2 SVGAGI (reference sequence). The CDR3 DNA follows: TGTGCCAGCAGTTTGGCAGGGGGCGAAAACATTCAGTACTTC. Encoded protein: CASSLAGGENIQYF.

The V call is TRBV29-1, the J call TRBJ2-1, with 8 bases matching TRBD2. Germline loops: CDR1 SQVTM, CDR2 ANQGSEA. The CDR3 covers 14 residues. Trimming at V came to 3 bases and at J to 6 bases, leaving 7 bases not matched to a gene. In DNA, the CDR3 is TGCAGCGTTGATTCGGGGACTAGAGCCAATGAGCAGTTCTTC. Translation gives CSVDSGTRANEQFF.

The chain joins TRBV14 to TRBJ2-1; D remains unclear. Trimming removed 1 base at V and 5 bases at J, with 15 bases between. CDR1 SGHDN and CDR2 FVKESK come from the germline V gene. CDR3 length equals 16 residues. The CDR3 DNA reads TGTGCCAGCAGCCAAGTCAGAGCGACAATCGACAATGAGCAGTTCTTC. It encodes CASSQVRATIDNEQFF.

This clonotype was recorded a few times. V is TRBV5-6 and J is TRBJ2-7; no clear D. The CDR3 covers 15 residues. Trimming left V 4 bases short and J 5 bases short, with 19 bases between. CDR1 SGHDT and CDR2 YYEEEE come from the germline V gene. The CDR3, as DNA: TGTGCCAGCAGCCACACCCCGGGCGCTAGTCACGAGCAGTACTTC. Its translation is CASSHTPGASHEQYF.

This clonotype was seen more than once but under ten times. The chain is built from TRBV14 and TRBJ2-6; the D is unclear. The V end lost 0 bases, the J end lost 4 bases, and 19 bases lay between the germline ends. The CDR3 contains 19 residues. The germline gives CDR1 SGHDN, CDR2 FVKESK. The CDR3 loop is CASSQDLLGCTGGANVLTF. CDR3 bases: TGTGCCAGCAGCCAAGATCTATTGGGATGCACGGGCGGGGCCAACGTCCTGACTTTC.

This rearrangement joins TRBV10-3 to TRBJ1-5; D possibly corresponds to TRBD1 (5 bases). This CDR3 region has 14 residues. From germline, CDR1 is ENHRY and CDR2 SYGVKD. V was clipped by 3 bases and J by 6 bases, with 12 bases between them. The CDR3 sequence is CAISDWGVGQPQHF. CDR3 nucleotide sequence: TGTGCCATCAGTGACTGGGGGGTGGGTCAGCCCCAGCATTTT.

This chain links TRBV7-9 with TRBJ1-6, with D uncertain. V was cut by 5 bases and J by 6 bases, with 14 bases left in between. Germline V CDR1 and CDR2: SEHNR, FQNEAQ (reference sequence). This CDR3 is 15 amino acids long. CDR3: CASSPLQIGNSPLHF. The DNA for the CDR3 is TGTGCCAGCAGCCCCCTCCAGATTGGTAATTCACCCCTCCACTTT.

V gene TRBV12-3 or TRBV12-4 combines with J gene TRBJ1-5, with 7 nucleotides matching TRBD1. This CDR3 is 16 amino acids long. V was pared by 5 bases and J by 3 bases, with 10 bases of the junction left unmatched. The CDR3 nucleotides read TGTGCCAGCAGTCCCTGGGACAGAAGCGCCAATCAGCCCCAGCATTTT. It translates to CASSPWDRSANQPQHF.

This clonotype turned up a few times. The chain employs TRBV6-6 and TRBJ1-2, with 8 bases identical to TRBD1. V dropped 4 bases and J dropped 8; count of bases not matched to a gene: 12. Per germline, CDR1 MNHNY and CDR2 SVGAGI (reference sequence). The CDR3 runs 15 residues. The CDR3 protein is CASSSTGQGQGGYTF. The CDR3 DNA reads TGTGCCAGCAGTTCCACCGGACAGGGCCAAGGCGGCTACACCTTC.

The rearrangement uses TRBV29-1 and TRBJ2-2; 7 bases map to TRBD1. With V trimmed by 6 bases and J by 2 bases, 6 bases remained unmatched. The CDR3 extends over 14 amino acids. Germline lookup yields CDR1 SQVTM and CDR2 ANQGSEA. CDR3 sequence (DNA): TGCAGCGTCCTGCAGGGGGTCAACACCGGGGAGCTGTTTTTT. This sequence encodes CSVLQGVNTGELFF.

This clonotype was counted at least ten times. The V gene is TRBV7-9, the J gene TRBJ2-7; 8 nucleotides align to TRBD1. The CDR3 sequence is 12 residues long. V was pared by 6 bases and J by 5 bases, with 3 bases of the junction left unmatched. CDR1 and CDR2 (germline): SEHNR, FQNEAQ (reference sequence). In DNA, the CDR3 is TGTGCCAGCAGTGCGACAGGGGACGAGCAGTACTTC. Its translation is CASSATGDEQYF.

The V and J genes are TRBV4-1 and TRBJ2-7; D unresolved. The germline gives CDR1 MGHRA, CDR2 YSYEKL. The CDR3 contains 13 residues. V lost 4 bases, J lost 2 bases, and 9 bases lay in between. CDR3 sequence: CASSRPTAYEQYF. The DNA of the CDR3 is TGCGCCAGCAGCCGACCCACCGCCTACGAGCAGTACTTC.

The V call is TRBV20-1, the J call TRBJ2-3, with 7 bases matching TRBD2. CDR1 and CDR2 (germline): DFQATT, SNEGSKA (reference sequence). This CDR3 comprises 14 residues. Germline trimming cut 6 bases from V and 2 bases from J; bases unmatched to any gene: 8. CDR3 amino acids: CSAKRAGTTDTQYF. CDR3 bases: TGCAGTGCAAAGAGAGCGGGAACCACAGATACGCAGTATTTT.

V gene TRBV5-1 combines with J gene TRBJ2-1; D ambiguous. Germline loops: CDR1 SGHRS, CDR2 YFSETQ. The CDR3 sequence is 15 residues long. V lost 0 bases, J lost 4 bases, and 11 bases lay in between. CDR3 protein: CASSLEIVAYNEQFF. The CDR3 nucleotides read TGCGCCAGCAGCTTGGAAATAGTAGCTTACAATGAGCAGTTCTTC. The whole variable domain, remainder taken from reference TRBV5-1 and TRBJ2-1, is KAGVTQTPRYLIKTRGQQVTLSCSPISGHRSVSWYQQTPGQGLQFLFEYFSETQRNKGNFPGRFSGRQFSNSRSEMNVSTLELGDSALYLCASSLEIVAYNEQFFGPGTRLTVL.

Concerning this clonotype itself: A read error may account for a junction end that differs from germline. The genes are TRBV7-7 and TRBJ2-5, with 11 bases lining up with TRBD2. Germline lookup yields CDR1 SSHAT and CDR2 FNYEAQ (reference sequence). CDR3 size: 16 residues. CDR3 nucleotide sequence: TGTGCTAGCAGCTTGACACTAGCGGGAGCGGGCAATGAGCAGTACTTC. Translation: CASSLTLAGAGNEQYF.